The clone carrying this T cell receptor (beta chain) was picked up a small number of times. Following RNA extraction, reverse transcription yielded cDNA that acted as the sequencing template. Produced via immunoSEQ multiplex PCR; TCRdb's table is partial and in-frame only. The repertoire holds 250,000 to 350,000 clones, with around 64% as singletons. These data belong to a study of CD8+ T cells in alopecia areata. Treatment in this sample: oral pan-JAK inhibitor, 5-10 mg twice daily. The CDR3 is 14 residues long. Trimming removed 1 base at V and 4 bases at J, with 8 bases between. In germline, CDR1 is SGHNT, CDR2 YYREEE (reference sequence).

The clonotype was recovered from a human donor with alopecia areata. The specimen comprised CD4+ T cells sorted from blood, sampled at week 52, from a patient treated with tofacitinib. The rearrangement uses TRBV5-4 and TRBJ2-2, with D possibly being TRBD2 (5 bases). The CDR3 region has the DNA TGTGCCAGCAGCTTGCGGGGTATCACCGGGGAGCTGTTTTTT. Its translation: CASSLRGITGELFF.